The next 9 T cell receptor beta chains were all read from a single sample in a study of chemoradiotherapy in HPV16-positive cancers. Assay: immunoSEQ multiplex PCR; the TCRdb copy retains only in-frame clones and omits some. This sample has over 5,000 clones, with about 69% found just once. This specimen consisted of tumor tissue, obtained from a patient who underwent chemoradiotherapy. Every receptor here comes from a human donor with HPV-associated anogenital cancer.

This clone has just a few counts. The chain is built from TRBV13 and TRBJ2-2; D remains ambiguous. V lost 5 bases and J 6 bases, leaving 7 bases between the germline ends. In germline, CDR1 is PRHDT, CDR2 FYEKMQ (reference sequence). This CDR3 spans 12 amino acids. The CDR3 protein is CASSHPPGELFF. DNA for the CDR3: TGTGCCAGCAGCCACCCCCCCGGGGAGCTGTTTTTT.

This sequence joins TRBV28 and TRBJ2-7, with D unresolved. Germline V gives CDR1 MDHEN, CDR2 SYDVKM. The V gene lost 8 bases and the J gene lost 0 bases, with 11 bases spanning the gap. This CDR3 contains 13 residues. CDR3 residues: CASENANSYEQYF. CDR3 bases: TGTGCCAGCGAGAATGCAAACTCCTACGAGCAGTACTTC.

The chain carries TRBV11-3 and TRBJ2-7; TRBD2 agrees at 13 bases. This CDR3 region has 18 residues. The V segment lost 3 bases and the J segment 3 bases; nucleotides outside the gene matches: 11. The V gene's germline CDR1 is SGHNT and CDR2 YENEEA. The CDR3 coding sequence is TGTGCCAGCAGCTTCTCAAACTGGACTAGCGGGAGTCACTACGAGCAGTACTTC. It specifies CASSFSNWTSGSHYEQYF. Full variable domain (rest looked up from reference TRBV11-3 and TRBJ2-7): EAGVVQSPRYKIIEKKQPVAFWCNPISGHNTLYWYLQNLGQGPELLIRYENEEAVDDSQLPKDRFSAERLKGVDSTLKIQPAELGDSAVYLCASSFSNWTSGSHYEQYFGPGTRLTVT.

V gene TRBV6-4 combines with J gene TRBJ2-1; 12 nucleotides align to TRBD2. With 8 bases clipped from V and 9 bases from J, the junction kept 11 bases outside the gene matches. Germline V lookup: CDR1 MRHNA, CDR2 SNTAGT. The CDR3 extends over 15 amino acids. The CDR3 DNA reads as TGTGCCAGCCGCTCGACTAGCGGGAGTCCGGGTGAGCAGTTCTTC. Translated: CASRSTSGSPGEQFF.

The chain is built from TRBV9 and TRBJ2-1; D is possibly TRBD1 (7 bases). V was cut by 4 bases and J by 2 bases, with 13 bases left in between. The germline V gene encodes CDR1 SGDLS and CDR2 YYNGEE. The CDR3 runs to 15 residues. Here the CDR3 DNA reads TGTGCCAGCAGCCCCAGGGGGGAGGCCTACAATGAGCAGTTCTTC. Translation: CASSPRGEAYNEQFF.

The chain couples TRBV5-1 to TRBJ1-2; TRBD1 agrees at 7 bases. V shed 5 bases and J 2 bases; nucleotides not matched to a gene: 3. Per the germline V gene, CDR1 is SGHRS and CDR2 is YFSETQ. This CDR3 region has 13 residues. The CDR3 region is CASRGQANYGYTF. The CDR3 DNA follows: TGCGCCAGCAGAGGACAGGCGAACTATGGCTACACCTTC.

The chain recombines TRBV5-1 with TRBJ2-7; D is uncertain. The CDR3 totals 15 residues. V was cut by 0 bases and J by 2 bases, with 12 bases left in between. From germline, CDR1 is SGHRS and CDR2 YFSETQ. DNA of the CDR3: TGCGCCAGCAGCTTGGATATAGGGCCTGCCTACGAGCAGTACTTC. Encoded protein: CASSLDIGPAYEQYF.

CDR3 DNA sequence: TGTGCCAGCAGCCCTGGGGGGAGCTCCTACGAGCAGTACTTC. Translation gives CASSPGGSSYEQYF. This chain joins TRBV5-8 and TRBJ2-7; D may be TRBD2 (6 bases). CDR1 is SGHTS, CDR2 YDEGEE, per germline. Trimming stripped 4 bases from V and 0 bases from J, with 11 bases between. This CDR3 has 14 amino acids.

The genes are TRBV11-3 and TRBJ2-3; D remains ambiguous. The germline CDR1 and CDR2 sequences are SGHNT and YENEEA. The CDR3 runs 14 residues. Trimming shortened V by 5 bases and J by 2 bases, and 11 bases separated the two germline ends. CDR3 protein: CASSNPTTTDTQYF. Written as DNA, the CDR3 is TGTGCCAGCAGCAATCCTACGACCACAGATACGCAGTATTTT.